The 27 T cell receptor beta chains below were found in one sample sequenced in a study of blood T cell repertoires in COVID-19. Produced via immunoSEQ multiplex PCR; TCRdb's table is partial and in-frame only. The table lists 150,000 to 250,000 clones, about four fifths of them singletons. What was sequenced was PBMCs or T cells enriched from blood (not recorded which). The receptor set was obtained from a man aged 40-49 years who had recovered from COVID-19.

V and J are TRBV4-1 and TRBJ2-7; 7 nucleotides align to TRBD2. The CDR3 is made up of 19 amino acids. V lost 1 base, J lost 0 bases, and 15 bases stayed unmatched. CDR1 and CDR2 from the germline V gene are MGHRA and YSYEKL. The CDR3 spells CASSQVMLIGASGSYEQYF. The CDR3 nucleotides are TGCGCCAGCAGCCAAGTTATGCTTATTGGGGCTAGCGGCTCCTACGAGCAGTACTTC.

The chain employs TRBV5-1 and TRBJ1-1; 9 nucleotides line up with TRBD1. V shed 7 bases, J shed 0 bases, and the junction held 1 base outside the gene matches. Germline values: CDR1 SGHRS, CDR2 YFSETQ. CDR3 length equals 13 residues. This CDR3 is CASGTGMNTEAFF. The CDR3 DNA is TGCGCCAGCGGGACAGGGATGAACACTGAAGCTTTCTTT.

The V call is TRBV12-3 or TRBV12-4, the J call TRBJ2-1; TRBD1 aligns across 7 bases. This CDR3 has 13 residues. After removal of 3 bases from V and 4 bases from J, the junction contained 0 bases not matched to a gene. CDR3 sequence: CASSLGQYNEQFF. The DNA of the CDR3 is TGTGCCAGCAGTTTGGGACAGTACAATGAGCAGTTCTTC.

This chain links TRBV4-1 with TRBJ2-1; 9 bases agree with TRBD2. The germline gives CDR1 MGHRA, CDR2 YSYEKL. J gave up 8 bases and V 2 bases, and 10 bases lay outside the gene matches. The CDR3 sequence is 16 residues long. The DNA for the CDR3 is TGCGCCAGCAGCCAAACGGGACTAGCCTTATCCGATGAGCAGTTCTTC. The encoded protein is CASSQTGLALSDEQFF.

Here the CDR3 reads CASSVDRVGQPQHF. CDR3 DNA: TGTGCCAGTAGTGTCGACAGGGTCGGACAGCCCCAGCATTTT. The chain uses TRBV19 and TRBJ1-5, with 7 bases that match TRBD1. The CDR3 sequence is 14 residues long. CDR1 is LNHDA, CDR2 SQIVND, per germline (reference sequence). Trimming took 5 bases from V and 7 from J; bases not matched to a gene: 8. The full variable domain, rest sourced from reference TRBV19 and TRBJ1-5, is DGGITQSPKYLFRKEGQNVTLSCEQNLNHDAMYWYRQDPGQGLRLIYYSQIVNDFQKGDIAEGYSVSREKKESFPLTVTSAQKNPTAFYLCASSVDRVGQPQHFGDGTRLSIL.

The chain uses TRBV11-2 and TRBJ2-7; D not resolved. Trimming shortened V by 4 bases and J by 5 bases, and 6 bases separated the two germline ends. Germline CDR1 and CDR2: SGHAT and FQNNGV. This CDR3 spans 11 amino acids. The chain's CDR3 is CASSSYHEQYF. CDR3 nucleotide sequence: TGTGCCAGCAGCTCCTATCACGAGCAGTACTTC.

The CDR3 loop reads CASSVGTVTNEKLFF. CDR3 coding DNA: TGTGCCAGCAGCGTAGGAACGGTAACGAATGAAAAACTGTTTTTT. The chain recombines TRBV9 with TRBJ1-4; D gene ambiguous. This CDR3 is built from 15 residues. Germline V gene data show CDR1 as SGDLS and CDR2 as YYNGEE. V dropped 0 bases and J dropped 5 bases, with 11 bases sitting between them.

The gene calls are TRBV7-9 and TRBJ1-2; D remains unclear. The V gene's germline CDR1 is SEHNR and CDR2 FQNEAQ (reference sequence). The CDR3 runs 11 residues. Trimming removed 4 bases from V and 7 bases from J, with 7 bases in between. In DNA form, the CDR3 reads TGTGCCAGCAGCTCCGTGAGTGGCTACACCTTC. Protein product: CASSSVSGYTF.

The chain employs TRBV5-1 and TRBJ2-7, with 10 bases matching TRBD1. CDR3 length equals 15 residues. J gave up 4 bases and V 1 base, and 5 bases lay outside the gene matches. The germline gives CDR1 SGHRS, CDR2 YFSETQ. CDR3 protein: CASSLHRDRGYEQYF. CDR3 nucleotide sequence: TGCGCCAGCAGCTTGCACCGGGACAGGGGTTACGAGCAGTACTTC. The whole variable domain, filled in from reference TRBV5-1 and TRBJ2-7, reads KAGVTQTPRYLIKTRGQQVTLSCSPISGHRSVSWYQQTPGQGLQFLFEYFSETQRNKGNFPGRFSGRQFSNSRSEMNVSTLELGDSALYLCASSLHRDRGYEQYFGPGTRLTVT.

This sequence joins TRBV5-1 and TRBJ2-3; 10 bases match TRBD1. The V and J ends lost 8 bases and 4 bases, in that order; junction bases with no gene match: 10. Per the germline V gene, CDR1 is SGHRS and CDR2 is YFSETQ. CDR3 length: 15 residues. CDR3 amino acids: CASRRGTGVADTQYF. Here the CDR3 DNA reads TGCGCCAGTAGACGCGGGACAGGGGTTGCAGATACGCAGTATTTT.

V usage is TRBV25-1 and J usage is TRBJ2-7; TRBD1 aligns across 11 bases. With V trimmed by 3 bases and J by 5 bases, 9 bases remained unmatched. CDR3 size: 16 residues. Germline CDR1 reads MGHDK; CDR2 reads SYGVNS. CDR3 nucleotide sequence: TGTGCCAGCAGTGATTGGACAGGGGGCGAAGTGGACGAGCAGTACTTC. Translated: CASSDWTGGEVDEQYF.

This clone has only one observation. The CDR3, as DNA: TGTGCCAGCAGCCAAGGGCTAGCGGACTACACAGATACGCAGTATTTT. Amino acids: CASSQGLADYTDTQYF. The chain links TRBV3-1 (or the pseudogene TRBV3-2) to TRBJ2-3, with 7 positions matching TRBD2. V was pared by 1 base and J by 2 bases, with 6 bases of the junction left unmatched. From germline, CDR1 is LGHDT and CDR2 YNNKEL (reference sequence). This CDR3 region has 16 residues.

This chain joins TRBV6-5 and TRBJ2-2, with 9 bases fitting TRBD2. CDR3 length: 15 amino acids. With 5 bases clipped from V and 5 bases from J, the junction kept 6 bases outside the gene matches. Per the germline V gene, CDR1 is MNHEY and CDR2 is SVGAGI. The CDR3 bases are TGTGCCAGCAGTCTTTCTAGCGGGGTTACCGGGGAGCTGTTTTTT. Its translation: CASSLSSGVTGELFF.

The CDR3 DNA sequence: TGTGCCAGCAGCCCAACAGGGGGCAGGGGCTACACCTTC. Amino acids: CASSPTGGRGYTF. V usage is TRBV7-2 and J usage is TRBJ1-2; 9 nucleotides agree with TRBD1. Per germline, CDR1 SGHTA and CDR2 FQGNSA. The CDR3 sequence is 13 residues long. Trimming cost V 5 bases and J 8 bases; bases outside gene matches: 6.

To note about this clone: Distinct nucleotide sequences in the sample also encode this CDR3. The J gene is TRBJ1-5, the V gene TRBV6-5; D possibly corresponds to TRBD1 (5 bases). CDR3 length: 14 residues. Trimming shortened V by 6 bases and J by 1 base, and 10 bases separated the two germline ends. The germline V gene encodes CDR1 MNHEY and CDR2 SVGAGI. The chain's CDR3 is CASSPGSSNQPQHF. Written as DNA, the CDR3 is TGTGCCAGCAGCCCAGGGTCCAGCAATCAGCCCCAGCATTTT.

The genes are TRBV7-2 and TRBJ1-1; TRBD1 matches at 8 bases. The CDR3 is 15 amino acids. From germline, CDR1 is SGHTA and CDR2 FQGNSA. The junction had 8 bases not matched to a gene; V was cut back by 5 bases and J by 3 bases. The CDR3 region is CASSPQGAGYTEAFF. The CDR3 coding sequence is TGTGCCAGCAGCCCCCAGGGGGCTGGATACACTGAAGCTTTCTTT. Filled out from reference TRBV7-2 and TRBJ1-1, the complete variable domain reads GAGVSQSPSNKVTEKGKDVELRCDPISGHTALYWYRQSLGQGLEFLIYFQGNSAPDKSGLPSDRFSAERTGGSVSTLTIQRTQQEDSAVYLCASSPQGAGYTEAFFGQGTRLTVV.

The chain has TRBV10-3 and TRBJ1-2; no clear D. Germline values: CDR1 ENHRY, CDR2 SYGVKD. This CDR3 contains 12 residues. V lost 6 bases and J 6 bases, leaving 11 bases between the germline ends. The CDR3 reads CAISPEVDGYTF. The CDR3 DNA reads TGTGCCATCAGCCCGGAGGTCGATGGCTACACCTTC.

This clone was observed a few times. The chain couples TRBV3-1 (or the pseudogene TRBV3-2) to TRBJ2-1, with 8 bases that match TRBD1. This CDR3 region has 14 residues. Germline trimming cut 4 bases from V and 10 bases from J; bases unmatched to any gene: 9. CDR1 and CDR2 from the germline V gene are LGHDT and YNNKEL (reference sequence). This chain's CDR3 is CASSRTGGIGEQFF. DNA of the CDR3: TGTGCCAGCAGCCGTACAGGGGGTATAGGCGAGCAGTTCTTC.

The chain is built from TRBV12-3 or TRBV12-4 and TRBJ1-1, with 12 nucleotides matching TRBD1. CDR3 length: 13 residues. V lost 6 bases to trimming and J lost 11 bases; unmatched junction nucleotides: 7. The CDR3, as DNA: TGTGCCAGCAGGGGACAGGGGGCGTTTAGCGCTTTCTTT. This sequence encodes CASRGQGAFSAFF.

This chain uses TRBV10-3 with TRBJ1-1, with D maybe TRBD1 (5 bases). The CDR3 spans 16 residues. The germline CDR1 and CDR2 sequences are ENHRY and SYGVKD. V lost 4 bases to trimming and J lost 1 base, with 16 bases between them. CDR3 sequence reads: CAISVGRAYGNTEAFF. The DNA of the CDR3 is TGTGCCATCAGTGTTGGCAGGGCTTACGGGAACACTGAAGCTTTCTTT.

The chain couples TRBV5-6 to TRBJ2-1; 13 bases are shared with TRBD2. This CDR3 is built from 15 residues. The germline CDR1 and CDR2 sequences are SGHDT and YYEEEE. J was trimmed by 8 bases and V by 4 bases; bases with no gene match: 6. The CDR3 spells CASSGTGTSGDEQFF. The CDR3 DNA is TGTGCCAGCAGCGGAACCGGGACTAGCGGGGATGAGCAGTTCTTC.

The chain combines TRBV7-9 with TRBJ1-3; D is undetermined. Germline V gives CDR1 SEHNR, CDR2 FQNEAQ (reference sequence). This CDR3 is 13 amino acids long. Trimming cost V 5 bases and J 5 bases, with 10 bases left between them. This chain's CDR3 is CASSPPERNTIYF. In nucleotides, the CDR3 is TGTGCCAGCAGCCCTCCGGAGAGAAACACCATATATTTT.

V usage is TRBV18 and J usage is TRBJ1-5; tentative D call: TRBD1 (5 bases). CDR3 length equals 13 residues. Germline assignment: CDR1 KGHSH and CDR2 LQKENI. V lost 3 bases and J lost 5, with 8 bases in between. The CDR3 coding sequence is TGTGCCAGCTCACCCGCCAGGGATCAGCCCCAGCATTTT. Its translation: CASSPARDQPQHF.

This chain joins TRBV30 and TRBJ1-5; D is perhaps TRBD1 (6 bases). The CDR3 has 13 residues. CDR1 is GTSNPN, CDR2 SVGIG, per germline (reference sequence). V lost 3 bases, J lost 6 bases, and 12 bases lay in between. This CDR3 reads CAWRKQGGQPQHF. In nucleotides, the CDR3 is TGTGCCTGGAGGAAACAAGGGGGTCAGCCCCAGCATTTT.

Here the CDR3 reads CASSQGRGGTDTQYF. The DNA of the CDR3 is TGTGCCAGCAGCCAGGGACGGGGGGGCACAGATACGCAGTATTTT. The chain employs TRBV3-1 (or the pseudogene TRBV3-2) and TRBJ2-3, with 7 positions matching TRBD2. This CDR3 spans 15 amino acids. Germline lookup yields CDR1 LGHDT and CDR2 YNNKEL (reference sequence). Unmatched junction bases numbered 4, after V lost 3 bases and J lost 1 base.

In its sample, this clone was seen a few times. This chain joins TRBV28 and TRBJ1-2; the match to TRBD1 covers 7 bases. CDR3 size: 12 residues. Germline-derived CDR1 and CDR2 are MDHEN and SYDVKM. V trimming: 5 bases; J trimming: 8 bases; junction bases outside the gene matches: 5. DNA for the CDR3: TGTGCCAGCAGTAAAACAGGGGAGGGCTACACCTTC. Protein product: CASSKTGEGYTF.

In its sample, this clone was seen once. The chain employs TRBV15 and TRBJ2-5, with 7 bases aligning to TRBD1. The germline CDR1 and CDR2 sequences are LNHNV and YYDKDF (reference sequence). The CDR3 spans 14 residues. V was clipped by 0 bases and J by 7 bases; unmatched bases: 5. The CDR3 spells CATSRDTGVVTQYF. The CDR3 nucleotides read TGTGCCACCAGCAGAGATACAGGGGTGGTGACCCAGTACTTC.